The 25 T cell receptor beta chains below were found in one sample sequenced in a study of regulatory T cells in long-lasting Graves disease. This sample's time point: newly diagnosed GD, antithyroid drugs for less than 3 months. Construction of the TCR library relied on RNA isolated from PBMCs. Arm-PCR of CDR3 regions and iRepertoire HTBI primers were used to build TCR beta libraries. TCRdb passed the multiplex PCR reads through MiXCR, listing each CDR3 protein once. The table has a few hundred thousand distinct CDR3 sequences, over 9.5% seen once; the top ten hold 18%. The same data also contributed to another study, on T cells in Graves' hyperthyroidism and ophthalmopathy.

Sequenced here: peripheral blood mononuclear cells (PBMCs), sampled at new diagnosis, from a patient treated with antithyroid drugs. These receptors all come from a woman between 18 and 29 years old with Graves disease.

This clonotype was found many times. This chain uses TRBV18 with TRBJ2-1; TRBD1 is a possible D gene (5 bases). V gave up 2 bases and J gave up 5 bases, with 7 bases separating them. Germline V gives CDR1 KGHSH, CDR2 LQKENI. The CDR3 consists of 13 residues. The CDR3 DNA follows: TGTGCCAGCTCACCAATGACAGACAATGAGCAGTTCTTC. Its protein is CASSPMTDNEQFF.

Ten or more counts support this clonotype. CDR3 residues: CASSSQGRRDKALLAYYEQYF. The CDR3 bases are TGTGCCAGCAGCTCCCAAGGCCGCCGGGACAAGGCCTTACTAGCGTACTACGAGCAGTACTTC. The chain couples TRBV11-2 to TRBJ2-7, with D possibly being TRBD2 (7 bases). Germline loops: CDR1 SGHAT, CDR2 FQNNGV. Trimming removed 4 bases at V and 3 bases at J, with 34 bases between. The CDR3 covers 21 residues. Drawing the rest from reference TRBV11-2 and TRBJ2-7, the complete variable domain is EAGVAQSPRYKIIEKRQSVAFWCNPISGHATLYWYQQILGQGPKLLIQFQNNGVVDDSQLPKDRFSAERLKGVDSTLKIQPAKLEDSAVYLCASSSQGRRDKALLAYYEQYFGPGTRLTVT.

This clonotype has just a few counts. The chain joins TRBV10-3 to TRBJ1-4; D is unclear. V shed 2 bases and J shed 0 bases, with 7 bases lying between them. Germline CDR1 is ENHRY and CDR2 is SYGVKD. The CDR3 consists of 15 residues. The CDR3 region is CAISEGISTNEKLFF. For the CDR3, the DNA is TGTGCCATCAGTGAGGGGATTTCAACTAATGAAAAACTGTTTTTT.

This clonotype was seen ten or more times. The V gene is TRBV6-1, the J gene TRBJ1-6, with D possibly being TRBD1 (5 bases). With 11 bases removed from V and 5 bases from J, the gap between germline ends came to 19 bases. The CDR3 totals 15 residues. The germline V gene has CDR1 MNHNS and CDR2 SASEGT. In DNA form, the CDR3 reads TGTGCCTCCCAAATGCCAAGGGGTAATAATTCACCCCTCCACTTT. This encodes CASQMPRGNNSPLHF.

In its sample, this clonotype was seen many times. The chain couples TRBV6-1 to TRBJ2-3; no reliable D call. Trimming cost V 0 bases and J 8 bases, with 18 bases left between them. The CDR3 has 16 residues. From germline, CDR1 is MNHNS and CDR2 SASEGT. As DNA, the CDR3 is TGTGCCAGCAGTGAAGCCTCGACCGAGTCCTGGGGTACGCAGTATTTT. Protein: CASSEASTESWGTQYF.

CDR3 in amino acids: CATSAAGGDMADTQYF. In DNA, the CDR3 is TGTGCCACCAGTGCAGCGGGAGGGGACATGGCAGATACGCAGTATTTT. The chain couples TRBV24-1 to TRBJ2-3, with 10 bases matching TRBD2. The CDR3 spans 16 residues. In germline, CDR1 is KGHDR, CDR2 SFDVKD. V was clipped by 5 bases and J by 4 bases; unmatched bases: 8.

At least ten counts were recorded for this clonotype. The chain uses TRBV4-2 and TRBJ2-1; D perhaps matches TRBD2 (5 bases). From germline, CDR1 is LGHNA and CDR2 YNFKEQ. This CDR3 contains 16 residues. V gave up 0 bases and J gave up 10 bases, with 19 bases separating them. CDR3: CASSQEGSARAREQFF. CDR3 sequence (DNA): TGTGCCAGCAGCCAAGAAGGGAGCGCCCGAGCAAGGGAGCAGTTCTTC.

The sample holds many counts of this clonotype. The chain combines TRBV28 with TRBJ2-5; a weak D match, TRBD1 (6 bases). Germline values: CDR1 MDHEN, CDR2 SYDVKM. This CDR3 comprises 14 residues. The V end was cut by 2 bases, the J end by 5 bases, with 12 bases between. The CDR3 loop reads CASSLTGLGETQYF. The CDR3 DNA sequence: TGTGCCAGCAGTTTAACAGGGCTGGGGGAGACCCAGTACTTC.

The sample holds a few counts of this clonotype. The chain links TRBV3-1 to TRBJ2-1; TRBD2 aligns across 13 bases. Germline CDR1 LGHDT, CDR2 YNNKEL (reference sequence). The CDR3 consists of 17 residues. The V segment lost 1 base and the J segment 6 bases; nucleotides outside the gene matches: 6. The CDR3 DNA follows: TGTGCCAGCAGCCAAGGGCCTCGACTAGCGGGAGGCAATGAGCAGTTCTTC. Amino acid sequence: CASSQGPRLAGGNEQFF.

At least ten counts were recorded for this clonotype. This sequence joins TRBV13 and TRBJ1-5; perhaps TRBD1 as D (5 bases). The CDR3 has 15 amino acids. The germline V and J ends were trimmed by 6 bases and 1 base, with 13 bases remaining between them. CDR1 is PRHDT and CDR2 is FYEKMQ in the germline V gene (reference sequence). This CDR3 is CASSPGTLSNQPQHF. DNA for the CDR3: TGTGCCAGCAGTCCGGGGACGTTAAGCAATCAGCCCCAGCATTTT.

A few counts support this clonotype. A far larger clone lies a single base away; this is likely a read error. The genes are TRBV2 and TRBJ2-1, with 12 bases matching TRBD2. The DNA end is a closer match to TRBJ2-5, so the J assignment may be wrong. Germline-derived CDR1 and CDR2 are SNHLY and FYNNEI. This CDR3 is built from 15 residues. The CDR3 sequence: CASRKTSGGPEAQYF. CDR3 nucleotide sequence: TGTGCCAGCAGAAAAACTAGCGGGGGGCCGGAGGCCCAGTACTTC.

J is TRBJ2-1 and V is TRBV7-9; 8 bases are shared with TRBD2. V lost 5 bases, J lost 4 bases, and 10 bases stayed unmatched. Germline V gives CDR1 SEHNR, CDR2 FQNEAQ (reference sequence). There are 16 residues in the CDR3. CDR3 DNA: TGTGCCAGCAGCCCAGTTGGCGGGAGGTATTACAATGAGCAGTTCTTC. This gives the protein CASSPVGGRYYNEQFF.

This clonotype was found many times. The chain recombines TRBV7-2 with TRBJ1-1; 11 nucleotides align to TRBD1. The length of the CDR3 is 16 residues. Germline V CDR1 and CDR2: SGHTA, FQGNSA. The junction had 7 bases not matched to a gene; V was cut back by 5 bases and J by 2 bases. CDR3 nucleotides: TGTGCCAGCAGCCCGATGGACAGGGGGCGAAACACTGAAGCTTTCTTT. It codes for CASSPMDRGRNTEAFF.

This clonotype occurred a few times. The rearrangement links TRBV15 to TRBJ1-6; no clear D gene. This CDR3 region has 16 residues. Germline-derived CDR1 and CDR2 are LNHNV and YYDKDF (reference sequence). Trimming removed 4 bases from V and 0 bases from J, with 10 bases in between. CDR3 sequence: CATSTDTSSYNSPLHF. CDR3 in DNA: TGTGCCACCAGCACCGACACGAGCTCCTATAATTCACCCCTCCACTTT. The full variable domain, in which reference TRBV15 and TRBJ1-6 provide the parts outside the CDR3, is DAMVIQNPRYQVTQFGKPVTLSCSQTLNHNVMYWYQQKSSQAPKLLFHYYDKDFNNEADTPDNFQSRRPNTSFCFLDIRSPGLGDTAMYLCATSTDTSSYNSPLHFGNGTRLTVT.

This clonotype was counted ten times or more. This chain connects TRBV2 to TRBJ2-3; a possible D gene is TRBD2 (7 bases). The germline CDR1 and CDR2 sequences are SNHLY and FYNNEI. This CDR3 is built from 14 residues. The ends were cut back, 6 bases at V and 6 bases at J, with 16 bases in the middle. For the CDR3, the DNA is TGTGCCAGCAGGCGACGGGGGGCCGAGGATACGCAGTATTTT. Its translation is CASRRRGAEDTQYF.

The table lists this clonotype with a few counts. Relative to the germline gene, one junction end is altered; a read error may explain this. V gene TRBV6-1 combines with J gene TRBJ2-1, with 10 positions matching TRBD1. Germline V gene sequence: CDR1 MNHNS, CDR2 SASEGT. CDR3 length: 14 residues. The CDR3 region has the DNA TGTGCCAGCAGCGGACAGGGGGAGTACAATGGGCAGTTCTTC. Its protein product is CASSGQGEYNGQFF.

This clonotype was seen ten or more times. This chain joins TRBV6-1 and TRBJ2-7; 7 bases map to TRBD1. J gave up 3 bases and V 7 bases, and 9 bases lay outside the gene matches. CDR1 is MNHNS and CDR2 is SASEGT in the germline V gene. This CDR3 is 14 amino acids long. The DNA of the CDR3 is TGTGCCAGCACCCACCGGGACAGATTCTACGAGCAGTACGTC. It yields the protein CASTHRDRFYEQYV.

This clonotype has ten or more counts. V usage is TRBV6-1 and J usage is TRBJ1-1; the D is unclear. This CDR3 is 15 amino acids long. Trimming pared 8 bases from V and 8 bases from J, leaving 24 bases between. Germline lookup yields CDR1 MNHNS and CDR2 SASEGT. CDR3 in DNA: TGTGCCAGCTACAGAGGGTACGTTGGTTACTCCGAAGCTTTCTTT. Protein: CASYRGYVGYSEAFF.

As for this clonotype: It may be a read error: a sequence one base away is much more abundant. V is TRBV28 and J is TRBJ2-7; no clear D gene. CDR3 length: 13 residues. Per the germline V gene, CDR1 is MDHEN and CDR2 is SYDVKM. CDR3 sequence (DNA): TGTGCCAGCAGTCCCGGCCGAGATCCAGAGCAGCACTTC. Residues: CASSPGRDPEQHF. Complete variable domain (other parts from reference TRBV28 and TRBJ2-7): DVKVTQSSRYLVKRTGEKVFLECVQDMDHENMFWYRQDPGLGLRLIYFSYDVKMKEKGDIPEGYSVSREKKERFSLILESASTNQTSMYLCASSPGRDPEQHFGPGTRLTVT.

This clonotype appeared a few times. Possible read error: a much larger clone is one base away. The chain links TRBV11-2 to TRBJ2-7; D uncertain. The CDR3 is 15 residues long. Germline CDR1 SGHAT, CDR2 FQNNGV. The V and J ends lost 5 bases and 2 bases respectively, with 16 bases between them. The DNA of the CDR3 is TGTGCCAGCAGCCCTCTCCCTGCGGCCCCCTACGAGCAGTACTTC. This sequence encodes CASSPLPAAPYEQYF.

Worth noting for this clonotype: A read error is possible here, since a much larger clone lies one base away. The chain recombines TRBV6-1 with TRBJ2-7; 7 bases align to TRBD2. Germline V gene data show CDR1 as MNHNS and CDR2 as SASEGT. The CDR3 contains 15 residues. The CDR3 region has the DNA TGTGCCAGCGGTGAGCGGGGAGATGGGCCCTACGAGCAGTACGTC. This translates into CASGERGDGPYEQYV.

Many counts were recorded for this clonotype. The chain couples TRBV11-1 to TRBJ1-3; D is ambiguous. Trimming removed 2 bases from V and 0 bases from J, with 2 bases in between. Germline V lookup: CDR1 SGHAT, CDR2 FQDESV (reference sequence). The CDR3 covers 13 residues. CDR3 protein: CASSLLSGNTIYF. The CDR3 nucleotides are TGTGCCAGCAGCTTACTCTCTGGAAACACCATATATTTT.

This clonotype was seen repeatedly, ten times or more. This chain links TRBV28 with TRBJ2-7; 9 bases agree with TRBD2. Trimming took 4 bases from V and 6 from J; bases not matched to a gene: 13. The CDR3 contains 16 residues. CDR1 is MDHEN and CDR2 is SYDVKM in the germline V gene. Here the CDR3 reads CASSSPQLAGSLEQYF. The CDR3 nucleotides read TGTGCCAGCAGTTCCCCCCAGCTAGCGGGATCCCTCGAGCAGTACTTC.

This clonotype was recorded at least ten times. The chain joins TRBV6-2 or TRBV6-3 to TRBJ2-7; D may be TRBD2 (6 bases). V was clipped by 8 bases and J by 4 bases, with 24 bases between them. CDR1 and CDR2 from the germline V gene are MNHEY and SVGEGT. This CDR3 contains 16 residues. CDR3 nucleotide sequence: TGTGCCAGCTCCCCGGGAGAATTATCGGTCGGTTACGAGCAGTACGTC. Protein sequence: CASSPGELSVGYEQYV.

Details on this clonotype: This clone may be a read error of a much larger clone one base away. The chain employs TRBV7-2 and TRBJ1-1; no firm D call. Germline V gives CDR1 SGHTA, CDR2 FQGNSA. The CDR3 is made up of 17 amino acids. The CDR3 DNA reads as TGTGCCGGCAGCTCGTCAAGTTGGGGTCCCCCGAACACTGAAGCTTTCTTT. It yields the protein CAGSSSSWGPPNTEAFF.